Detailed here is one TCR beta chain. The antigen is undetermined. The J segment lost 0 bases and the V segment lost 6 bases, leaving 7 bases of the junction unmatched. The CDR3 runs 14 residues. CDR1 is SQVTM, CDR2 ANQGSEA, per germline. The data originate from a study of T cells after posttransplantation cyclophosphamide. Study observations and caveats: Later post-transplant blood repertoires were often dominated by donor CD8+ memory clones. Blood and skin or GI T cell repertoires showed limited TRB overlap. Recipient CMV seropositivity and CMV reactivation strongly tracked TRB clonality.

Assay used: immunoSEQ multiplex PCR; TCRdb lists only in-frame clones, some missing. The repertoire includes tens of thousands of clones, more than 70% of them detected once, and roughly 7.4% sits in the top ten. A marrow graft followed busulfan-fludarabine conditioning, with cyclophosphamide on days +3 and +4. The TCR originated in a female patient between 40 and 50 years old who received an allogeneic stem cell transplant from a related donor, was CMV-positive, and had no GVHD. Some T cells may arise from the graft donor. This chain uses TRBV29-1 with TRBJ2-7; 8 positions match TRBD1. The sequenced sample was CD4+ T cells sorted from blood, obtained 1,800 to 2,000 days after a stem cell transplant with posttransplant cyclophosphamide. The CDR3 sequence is CSVRMTGDSYEQYF. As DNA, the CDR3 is TGCAGCGTCCGGATGACAGGGGACTCCTACGAGCAGTACTTC.